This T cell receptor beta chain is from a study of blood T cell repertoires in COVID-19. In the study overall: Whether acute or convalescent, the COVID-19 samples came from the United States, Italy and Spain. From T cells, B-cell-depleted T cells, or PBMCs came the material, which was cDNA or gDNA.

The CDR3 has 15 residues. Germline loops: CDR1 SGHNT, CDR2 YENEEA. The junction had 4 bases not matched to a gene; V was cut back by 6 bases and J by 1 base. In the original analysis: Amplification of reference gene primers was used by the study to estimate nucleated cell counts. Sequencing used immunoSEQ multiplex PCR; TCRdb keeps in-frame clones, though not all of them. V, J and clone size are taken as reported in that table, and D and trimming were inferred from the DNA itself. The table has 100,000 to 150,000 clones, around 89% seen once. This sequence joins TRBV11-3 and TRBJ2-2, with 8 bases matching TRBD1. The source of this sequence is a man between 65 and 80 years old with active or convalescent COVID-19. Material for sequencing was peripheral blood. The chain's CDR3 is CASRAGTGNTGELFF. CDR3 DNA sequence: TGTGCCAGCAGAGCCGGGACAGGGAACACCGGGGAGCTGTTTTTT.